These 22 T cell receptor beta chains were all obtained from the same sample, sequenced in a study of blood T cell repertoires in COVID-19. Repertoires were generated with immunoSEQ multiplex PCR, while TCRdb's copy carries only in-frame clones and drops some. The sample comprises some 170,000 clones, 87% of which are singletons, and roughly 1.2% rests with the top ten. The material sequenced was PBMCs or T cells enriched from blood (not recorded which). All receptors come from a human donor with acute COVID-19. The donor label of this sample is uncertain.

The CDR3, as DNA: TGTGCCAGCAGCTCTGACGGGCTAGCGGTCGCCTCCTACAATGAGCAGTTCTTC. Translation: CASSSDGLAVASYNEQFF. The chain joins TRBV7-9 to TRBJ2-1, with 7 bases lining up with TRBD2. CDR3 length: 18 residues. V gave up 4 bases and J gave up 0 bases; unmatched junction bases: 12. Looked up from germline, CDR1 is SEHNR and CDR2 is FQNEAQ (reference sequence).

The J gene is TRBJ2-4, the V gene TRBV19; maybe TRBD1 (6 bases). V dropped 5 bases and J dropped 0 bases, with 14 bases sitting between them. The germline V gene encodes CDR1 LNHDA and CDR2 SQIVND (reference sequence). The CDR3 consists of 16 residues. The CDR3 sequence: CASSGPGQIAKNIQYF. Here the CDR3 DNA reads TGTGCCAGTAGTGGCCCGGGACAAATAGCCAAAAACATTCAGTACTTC.

The gene calls are TRBV11-2 and TRBJ2-7; tentatively, D is TRBD1 (5 bases). V dropped 5 bases and J dropped 3 bases, with 23 bases sitting between them. CDR1 and CDR2 (germline): SGHAT, FQNNGV. This CDR3 spans 17 amino acids. Here the CDR3 reads CASSPRQANLRGYEQYF. The CDR3 nucleotides read TGTGCCAGCAGCCCTCGACAAGCCAACCTAAGGGGCTACGAGCAGTACTTC. Full variable domain (remainder filled in from reference TRBV11-2 and TRBJ2-7): EAGVAQSPRYKIIEKRQSVAFWCNPISGHATLYWYQQILGQGPKLLIQFQNNGVVDDSQLPKDRFSAERLKGVDSTLKIQPAKLEDSAVYLCASSPRQANLRGYEQYFGPGTRLTVT.

The chain is built from TRBV29-1 and TRBJ2-7; 7 bases align to TRBD1. The CDR3 sequence is 13 residues long. Per the germline V gene, CDR1 is SQVTM and CDR2 is ANQGSEA. After removal of 3 bases from V and 5 bases from J, the junction contained 7 bases not matched to a gene. The DNA for the CDR3 is TGCAGCGTTGACGAAGGGGGCACGCACGAGCAGTACTTC. It encodes CSVDEGGTHEQYF.

The chain couples TRBV12-3 or TRBV12-4 to TRBJ1-2; D ambiguous. This CDR3 is built from 13 residues. Trimming took 3 bases from V and 6 from J, leaving 11 bases between them. The CDR3 sequence is CASSFEGGDGYTF. CDR3 DNA: TGTGCCAGCAGTTTTGAAGGCGGGGATGGCTACACCTTC.

The genes are TRBV5-1 and TRBJ1-1; 9 bases are a match to TRBD1. Trimming at V came to 0 bases and at J to 1 base, leaving 4 bases not matched to a gene. This CDR3 comprises 16 residues. Looked up from germline, CDR1 is SGHRS and CDR2 is YFSETQ. The CDR3 DNA follows: TGCGCCAGCAGCTTGGGGACAGGGGCGGGGAACACTGAAGCTTTCTTT. Protein product: CASSLGTGAGNTEAFF.

The gene calls are TRBV9 and TRBJ2-7; D is perhaps TRBD1 (6 bases). The CDR3 is 14 amino acids. Germline values: CDR1 SGDLS, CDR2 YYNGEE. Trimming stripped 2 bases from V and 7 bases from J, with 16 bases between. The CDR3 nucleotides are TGTGCCAGCAGCGTCGGGACAACCCGCGGAGAGCAGTACTTC. It codes for CASSVGTTRGEQYF. Looking up the rest from reference TRBV9 and TRBJ2-7 gives the full variable domain: DSGVTQTPKHLITATGQRVTLRCSPRSGDLSVYWYQQSLDQGLQFLIQYYNGEERAKGNILERFSAQQFPDLHSELNLSSLELGDSALYFCASSVGTTRGEQYFGPGTRLTVT.

The rearrangement joins TRBV30 to TRBJ2-5; perhaps TRBD1 as D (6 bases). There are 14 residues in the CDR3. Germline CDR1 and CDR2: GTSNPN and SVGIG (reference sequence). V was shortened by 1 base and J by 4 bases, with 13 bases between the two germline ends. This CDR3 is CAWSAGEGVETQYF. The CDR3 DNA follows: TGTGCCTGGAGTGCAGGGGAAGGGGTAGAGACCCAGTACTTC.

V is TRBV30 and J is TRBJ2-7; TRBD1 matches at 7 bases. CDR3 length: 15 amino acids. Looked up from germline, CDR1 is GTSNPN and CDR2 is SVGIG (reference sequence). Trimming at V came to 4 bases and at J to 0 bases, leaving 9 bases not matched to a gene. DNA of the CDR3: TGTGCCTGGACGTCTCCGGGACAGAGCTCCTACGAGCAGTACTTC. Protein: CAWTSPGQSSYEQYF.

This chain links TRBV6-5 with TRBJ1-5; D is perhaps TRBD1 (5 bases). Deletions cut 6 bases from V and 0 bases from J, with 12 bases between. From germline, CDR1 is MNHEY and CDR2 SVGAGI. The CDR3 is 15 amino acids. CDR3: CASSDSPYSNQPQHF. CDR3 bases: TGTGCCAGCAGCGACAGCCCTTATAGCAATCAGCCCCAGCATTTT.

J is TRBJ1-4 and V is TRBV5-6, with D possibly matching TRBD1 (5 bases). The CDR3 totals 15 residues. Germline values: CDR1 SGHDT, CDR2 YYEEEE. V gave up 2 bases and J gave up 8 bases, with 16 bases separating them. In nucleotides, the CDR3 is TGTGCCAGCAGCTTTGGTGGGACTTGGGGGGAAAAACTGTTTTTT. It is translated as CASSFGGTWGEKLFF.

The chain has TRBV5-1 and TRBJ2-2, with D perhaps matching TRBD1 (5 bases). CDR3 length equals 14 residues. Trimming cost V 4 bases and J 6 bases, with 13 bases left between them. Looked up from germline, CDR1 is SGHRS and CDR2 is YFSETQ. The CDR3 bases are TGCGCCAGCAGCCCGCGAACAGGCGCCGGGGAGCTGTTTTTT. Translation gives CASSPRTGAGELFF.

The V call is TRBV6-6, the J call TRBJ1-2, with D possibly matching TRBD1 (5 bases). This CDR3 has 14 amino acids. The V end was cut by 7 bases, the J end by 2 bases, with 14 bases between. Looked up from germline, CDR1 is MNHNY and CDR2 is SVGAGI (reference sequence). The CDR3 loop reads CASTKGWGNYGYTF. The CDR3 region has the DNA TGTGCCAGCACCAAGGGCTGGGGCAACTATGGCTACACCTTC.

This clone was observed a few times. The chain has TRBV19 and TRBJ1-4; maybe TRBD1 (6 bases). Trimming removed 9 bases from V and 8 bases from J, with 16 bases in between. CDR1 and CDR2 from the germline V gene are LNHDA and SQIVND (reference sequence). The CDR3 is made up of 13 amino acids. DNA of the CDR3: TGTGCCAGCGGGTTGGCAGGGGACGAAAAACTGTTTTTT. Protein: CASGLAGDEKLFF.

The chain uses TRBV3-1 (or the pseudogene TRBV3-2) and TRBJ1-3; D gene uncertain. The V end lost 4 bases, the J end lost 0 bases, and 7 bases lay between the germline ends. Germline V lookup: CDR1 LGHDT, CDR2 YNNKEL (reference sequence). The CDR3 runs to 14 residues. CDR3 bases: TGTGCCAGCAGCCGGGCCTTCTCTGGAAACACCATATATTTT. Translation: CASSRAFSGNTIYF.

The chain joins TRBV5-4 to TRBJ1-2; 8 bases are shared with TRBD1. The germline gives CDR1 SGHNT, CDR2 YYREEE (reference sequence). After removal of 2 bases from V and 0 bases from J, the junction contained 3 bases not matched to a gene. The CDR3 is 15 amino acids. The CDR3 nucleotides read TGTGCCAGCAGCTTCGGACAGGGACCTAACTATGGCTACACCTTC. Encoded protein: CASSFGQGPNYGYTF.

The chain has TRBV10-3 and TRBJ2-1, with 11 bases matching TRBD2. Germline V gives CDR1 ENHRY, CDR2 SYGVKD. CDR3 length: 15 residues. V lost 4 bases, J lost 10 bases, and 9 bases stayed unmatched. CDR3 region: CAISAGGLAGEEQFF. The DNA for the CDR3 is TGTGCCATCAGTGCAGGCGGACTAGCGGGCGAAGAGCAGTTCTTC.

This chain connects TRBV24-1 to TRBJ1-1; D might be TRBD1 (6 bases). V lost 5 bases and J 1 base, leaving 19 bases between the germline ends. The CDR3 consists of 17 residues. Germline CDR1 KGHDR, CDR2 SFDVKD. The CDR3 DNA follows: TGTGCCACCAGTGTAAGAAGAAGACAGGCCGGGAACACTGAAGCTTTCTTT. It is translated as CATSVRRRQAGNTEAFF.

This clone was observed a few times. The chain links TRBV7-2 to TRBJ2-4; tentatively, D is TRBD2 (6 bases). This CDR3 comprises 15 residues. Deletions cut 5 bases from V and 0 bases from J, with 11 bases between. Germline V gives CDR1 SGHTA, CDR2 FQGNSA. CDR3 nucleotide sequence: TGTGCCAGCAGCCGGGAGTATCTAGCCAAAAACATTCAGTACTTC. Translating gives CASSREYLAKNIQYF.

CDR3 in amino acids: CATSDPPGRGVQETQYF. CDR3 in DNA: TGTGCCACCAGTGACCCGCCGGGGCGGGGGGTTCAAGAGACCCAGTACTTC. The genes are TRBV24-1 and TRBJ2-5; TRBD2 agrees at 8 bases. Germline V gives CDR1 KGHDR, CDR2 SFDVKD. Trimming cost V 4 bases and J 2 bases; bases outside gene matches: 11. This CDR3 contains 17 residues.

The chain joins TRBV19 to TRBJ2-2; 7 bases agree with TRBD2. After removal of 7 bases from V and 5 bases from J, the junction contained 13 bases not matched to a gene. CDR3 length: 16 residues. CDR1 is LNHDA, CDR2 SQIVND, per germline (reference sequence). The CDR3 protein is CASTRLALLQTGELFF. In DNA, the CDR3 is TGTGCCAGTACTAGACTAGCCCTTTTACAGACCGGGGAGCTGTTTTTT.

V is TRBV4-3 and J is TRBJ1-2, with D hard to call. CDR1 and CDR2 from the germline V gene are LGHNA and YSLEER. This CDR3 is built from 15 residues. Trimming removed 1 base at V and 8 bases at J, with 17 bases between. CDR3 nucleotides: TGCGCCAGCAGCCAAGCCTTTTCAAGAGGAGACGGCTACACCTTC. This encodes CASSQAFSRGDGYTF.